These 32 T cell receptor beta chains were sequenced from one sample in a study of cytomegalovirus exposure and HLA in healthy donors. The PCR used 60 Vbeta and 13 Jbeta primers. Assay used: immunoSEQ multiplex PCR; TCRdb lists only in-frame clones, some missing. The sample has 230,000 or so clones, about nine tenths seen once. Source material: PBMCs. The receptors were sampled from a girl aged 2 to 9 in good health and CMV-seronegative.

This chain's CDR3 is CASSFSQLAAEQYF. The CDR3 region has the DNA TGTGCCAGCAGCTTCTCTCAGTTAGCTGCAGAGCAGTACTTC. The V gene is TRBV7-9, the J gene TRBJ2-7; D remains ambiguous. The CDR3 runs 14 residues. Per the germline V gene, CDR1 is SEHNR and CDR2 is FQNEAQ (reference sequence). V was shortened by 3 bases and J by 7 bases, with 16 bases between the two germline ends. The whole variable domain, remainder taken from reference TRBV7-9 and TRBJ2-7, is DTGVSQNPRHKITKRGQNVTFRCDPISEHNRLYWYRQTLGQGPEFLTYFQNEAQLEKSRLLSDRFSAERPKGSFSTLEIQRTEQGDSAMYLCASSFSQLAAEQYFGPGTRLTVT.

This rearrangement joins TRBV29-1 to TRBJ1-1, with D hard to call. There are 13 residues in the CDR3. V was cut by 4 bases and J by 3 bases, with 12 bases left in between. From germline, CDR1 is SQVTM and CDR2 ANQGSEA. CDR3 in DNA: TGCAGCGTTGGGAGGGTGAGGGACACTGAAGCTTTCTTT. Amino acid sequence: CSVGRVRDTEAFF.

The chain is built from TRBV9 and TRBJ2-5; 7 bases line up with TRBD1. The CDR3 contains 15 residues. J was trimmed by 0 bases and V by 0 bases; bases with no gene match: 2. Per the germline V gene, CDR1 is SGDLS and CDR2 is YYNGEE. This CDR3 reads CASSVAGTDQETQYF. CDR3 in DNA: TGTGCCAGCAGCGTAGCCGGGACAGACCAAGAGACCCAGTACTTC.

This rearrangement joins TRBV2 to TRBJ1-2; 10 bases agree with TRBD1. Trimming removed 8 bases from V and 4 bases from J; junction bases left unmatched: 4. The CDR3 is made up of 13 amino acids. Germline V CDR1 and CDR2: SNHLY, FYNNEI. The CDR3 coding sequence is TGTGCCAGCGACAGGGGGCCGATCTATGGCTACACCTTC. It specifies CASDRGPIYGYTF.

The chain uses TRBV29-1 and TRBJ2-7, with 7 positions matching TRBD1. The length of the CDR3 is 14 residues. The J segment lost 0 bases and the V segment lost 5 bases, leaving 7 bases of the junction unmatched. Germline V lookup: CDR1 SQVTM, CDR2 ANQGSEA. The CDR3 region has the DNA TGCAGCGTTCCCACAGGGGCGGGCTCCTACGAGCAGTACTTC. This gives the protein CSVPTGAGSYEQYF.

J is TRBJ2-7 and V is TRBV7-9, with TRBD1 matching 7 bases. The CDR3 consists of 12 residues. CDR1 and CDR2 (germline): SEHNR, FQNEAQ (reference sequence). Here the CDR3 DNA reads TGTTCCACCTTGGGGGACAGCTACGAGCAGTACTTC. This sequence encodes CSTLGDSYEQYF.

This clone has more than one count but fewer than ten. The chain employs TRBV6-6 and TRBJ2-2, with D possibly TRBD2 on 6 matching bases. Germline V gene data show CDR1 as MNHNY and CDR2 as SVGAGI (reference sequence). The CDR3 extends over 14 amino acids. The V and J ends lost 6 bases and 6 bases respectively, with 14 bases between them. CDR3 sequence: CASSPRREAGELFF. The DNA for the CDR3 is TGTGCCAGCAGCCCAAGGAGGGAAGCCGGGGAGCTGTTTTTT.

This clone was observed once. The chain joins TRBV29-1 to TRBJ2-3; 11 bases fit TRBD2. V trimming: 7 bases; J trimming: 3 bases; junction bases outside the gene matches: 12. CDR1 and CDR2 (germline): SQVTM, ANQGSEA. The CDR3 spans 16 residues. CDR3 bases: TGCAGCGGGGGACTAGCGGCAGAGGTTTCGACAGATACGCAGTATTTT. It is translated as CSGGLAAEVSTDTQYF.

This clone appeared once. The V and J genes are TRBV6-4 and TRBJ2-3; D remains unclear. CDR1 MRHNA and CDR2 SNTAGT come from the germline V gene. The CDR3 runs 11 residues. V lost 10 bases, J lost 4 bases, and 9 bases lay in between. Written as DNA, the CDR3 is TGTGCCATCCTAACGGCAGATACGCAGTATTTT. As protein: CAILTADTQYF.

This sequence joins TRBV29-1 and TRBJ1-2, with D perhaps matching TRBD1 (5 bases). Deletions cut 5 bases from V and 3 bases from J, with 19 bases between. The CDR3 has 15 residues. CDR1 and CDR2 (germline): SQVTM, ANQGSEA. The CDR3 DNA reads as TGCAGCGTTCCACCTCCCACCGGGGGAGACTATGGCTACACCTTC. It is translated as CSVPPPTGGDYGYTF.

The CDR3 spells CATGRVRTGQWDTQYF. The CDR3 DNA reads as TGTGCCACCGGCAGGGTGAGGACAGGGCAGTGGGATACGCAGTATTTT. The rearrangement joins TRBV7-2 to TRBJ2-3, with 8 bases aligning to TRBD1. V dropped 10 bases and J dropped 6; count of bases not matched to a gene: 18. Germline V lookup: CDR1 SGHTA, CDR2 FQGNSA. This CDR3 is 16 amino acids long.

The chain is built from TRBV29-1 and TRBJ2-7; 9 bases map to TRBD1. The CDR3 extends over 14 amino acids. Trimming at V came to 7 bases and at J to 6 bases, leaving 13 bases not matched to a gene. Per the germline V gene, CDR1 is SQVTM and CDR2 is ANQGSEA. CDR3 in DNA: TGCAGCGCCTGGCCCGGGACAGGGAACTTCGAGCAGTACTTC. Residues: CSAWPGTGNFEQYF.

The V call is TRBV5-6, the J call TRBJ2-7; 7 bases align to TRBD1. Germline CDR1 and CDR2: SGHDT and YYEEEE. With V trimmed by 4 bases and J by 1 base, 5 bases remained unmatched. The CDR3 is 14 amino acids. The CDR3 is CASSTGALSYEQYF. CDR3 sequence (DNA): TGTGCCAGCAGCACAGGGGCACTGTCCTACGAGCAGTACTTC.

The sample holds one count of this clone. The gene calls are TRBV28 and TRBJ2-1, with TRBD2 matching over 9 bases. With V trimmed by 5 bases and J by 7 bases, 9 bases remained unmatched. The CDR3 is made up of 15 amino acids. Per germline, CDR1 MDHEN and CDR2 SYDVKM. The CDR3 bases are TGTGCCAGCAGTCCACCAGCGGGGGGTAGTAATGAGCAGTTCTTC. This translates into CASSPPAGGSNEQFF.

The V and J genes are TRBV5-6 and TRBJ1-5; D is unresolved. Germline loops: CDR1 SGHDT, CDR2 YYEEEE. CDR3 length: 16 residues. V shed 0 bases and J shed 2 bases, with 12 bases lying between them. CDR3 bases: TGTGCCAGCAGCTTGGCTGACGCTGAGGGCAATCAGCCCCAGCATTTT. Translation gives CASSLADAEGNQPQHF.

This clone has only one observation. The chain joins TRBV7-9 to TRBJ1-2, with 8 bases identical to TRBD1. The J segment lost 5 bases and the V segment lost 1 base, leaving 0 bases of the junction unmatched. Per the germline V gene, CDR1 is SEHNR and CDR2 is FQNEAQ (reference sequence). The CDR3 is 13 amino acids. CDR3 nucleotide sequence: TGTGCCAGCAGCTTAGGGACAGGGTATGGCTACACCTTC. Protein: CASSLGTGYGYTF.

This chain connects TRBV7-9 to TRBJ2-1, with no clear D. In germline, CDR1 is SEHNR, CDR2 FQNEAQ (reference sequence). This CDR3 region has 12 residues. The germline V and J ends were trimmed by 5 bases and 9 bases, with 11 bases remaining between them. CDR3 sequence reads: CASSRIPVEQFF. For the CDR3, the DNA is TGTGCCAGCAGCCGAATACCGGTTGAGCAGTTCTTC.

The chain recombines TRBV19 with TRBJ2-4, with 12 bases lining up with TRBD1. With 3 bases clipped from V and 0 bases from J, the junction kept 6 bases outside the gene matches. The CDR3 is 18 residues long. Per the germline V gene, CDR1 is LNHDA and CDR2 is SQIVND (reference sequence). This CDR3 is CASSIQGTGGLAKNIQYF. The CDR3 bases are TGTGCCAGTAGTATTCAAGGGACAGGGGGCCTAGCCAAAAACATTCAGTACTTC.

The genes are TRBV11-3 and TRBJ2-3; D possibly corresponds to TRBD2 (5 bases). The V gene's germline CDR1 is SGHNT and CDR2 YENEEA. The CDR3 contains 14 residues. The V end lost 1 base, the J end lost 2 bases, and 7 bases lay between the germline ends. The CDR3 region is CASSLAGITDTQYF. CDR3 in DNA: TGTGCCAGCAGCTTAGCCGGGATCACAGATACGCAGTATTTT.

The chain links TRBV7-9 to TRBJ2-7; D is possibly TRBD1 (6 bases). Germline CDR1 and CDR2: SEHNR and FQNEAQ (reference sequence). CDR3 length: 14 amino acids. Trimming shortened V by 0 bases and J by 0 bases, and 6 bases separated the two germline ends. The CDR3 reads CASSLATGSYEQYF. In nucleotides, the CDR3 is TGTGCCAGCAGCTTAGCGACAGGCTCCTACGAGCAGTACTTC.

The genes are TRBV4-1 and TRBJ2-1; perhaps TRBD2 as D (5 bases). Germline loops: CDR1 MGHRA, CDR2 YSYEKL. This CDR3 contains 12 residues. V lost 4 bases, J lost 7 bases, and 8 bases lay in between. The CDR3 sequence is CASSRELNEQFF. The CDR3 DNA follows: TGCGCCAGCAGCCGGGAGTTGAATGAGCAGTTCTTC.

The chain uses TRBV6-1 and TRBJ2-7; possible D gene TRBD2, 5 bases. The CDR3 sequence is 11 residues long. Germline CDR1 is MNHNS and CDR2 is SASEGT. Trimming took off 10 bases at V and 3 bases at J, with 10 bases between the two ends. The CDR3 region is CATGLIYEQYF. The DNA of the CDR3 is TGTGCCACCGGACTGATCTACGAGCAGTACTTC.

V and J are TRBV28 and TRBJ2-3; D gene ambiguous. The CDR3 extends over 20 amino acids. Germline V CDR1 and CDR2: MDHEN, SYDVKM. Trimming left V 7 bases short and J 4 bases short, with 33 bases between. CDR3 loop: CASNNSPSSRQSLLPDTQYF. The DNA of the CDR3 is TGTGCCAGCAACAACTCTCCCTCCTCCAGGCAGAGTCTCCTTCCAGATACGCAGTATTTT.

About this clone: One end of the junction varies from germline; a read error may be responsible. The chain joins TRBV6-1 to TRBJ1-2, with D maybe TRBD1 (6 bases). Germline CDR1 reads MNHNS; CDR2 reads SASEGT. The CDR3 contains 14 residues. CDR3 nucleotide sequence: TGTGTCAGCAGTGAAGCTGGGCAGGGGCGTGGCTACACCTTC. Translated, it gives CVSSEAGQGRGYTF.

The rearrangement uses TRBV10-3 and TRBJ1-1, with a tentative D call TRBD1 (5 bases). The germline CDR1 and CDR2 sequences are ENHRY and SYGVKD. The CDR3 consists of 16 residues. V was clipped by 10 bases and J by 4 bases, with 25 bases between them. The CDR3 sequence: CATATGLSRLGTEAFF. The CDR3 DNA is TGTGCCACCGCTACGGGACTTTCGAGGTTGGGCACTGAAGCTTTCTTT.

The chain has TRBV11-3 and TRBJ2-2, with D possibly matching TRBD1 (6 bases). The CDR3 consists of 16 residues. With 4 bases removed from V and 5 bases from J, the gap between germline ends came to 17 bases. Germline V gene data show CDR1 as SGHNT and CDR2 as YENEEA. CDR3 sequence: CASSSTPGDGTGELFF. Here the CDR3 DNA reads TGTGCCAGCAGCTCGACGCCAGGGGATGGGACCGGGGAGCTGTTTTTT.

This chain joins TRBV6-6 and TRBJ1-1; 9 bases agree with TRBD1. Trimming at V came to 8 bases and at J to 3 bases, leaving 10 bases not matched to a gene. CDR1 MNHNY and CDR2 SVGAGI come from the germline V gene (reference sequence). The CDR3 has 15 residues. CDR3 protein: CASGGQGTGDTEAFF. The CDR3 nucleotides are TGTGCCAGCGGCGGACAGGGGACGGGGGACACTGAAGCTTTCTTT.

Comments on this clone: One end of the junction fails to match germline, which may point to a read error. The chain couples TRBV7-7 to TRBJ1-1, with D hard to call. CDR1 SSHAT and CDR2 FNYEAQ come from the germline V gene (reference sequence). The CDR3 sequence is 13 residues long. This CDR3 reads CASSLAEYTEAFF. The CDR3 nucleotides are TGTGCTAGCAGCTTAGCGGAGTATACTGAAGCTTTCTTT. Full variable domain (rest looked up from reference TRBV7-7 and TRBJ1-1): GAGVSQSPRYKVTKRGQDVTLRCDPISSHATLYWYQQALGQGPEFLTYFNYEAQPDKSGLPSDRFSAERPEGSISTLTIQRTEQRDSAMYRCASSLAEYTEAFFGQGTRLTVV.

The genes are TRBV5-4 and TRBJ2-5; D is unclear. CDR1 and CDR2 from the germline V gene are SGHNT and YYREEE (reference sequence). V was shortened by 4 bases and J by 7 bases, with 11 bases between the two germline ends. CDR3 length: 12 residues. CDR3 in amino acids: CASSIPPGTQYF. The CDR3 DNA sequence: TGTGCCAGCAGCATTCCCCCAGGGACCCAGTACTTC. Full variable domain (missing parts from reference TRBV5-4 and TRBJ2-5): ETGVTQSPTHLIKTRGQQVTLRCSSQSGHNTVSWYQQALGQGPQFIFQYYREEENGRGNFPPRFSGLQFPNYSSELNVNALELDDSALYLCASSIPPGTQYFGPGTRLLVL.

This rearrangement joins TRBV5-1 to TRBJ2-7, with 7 bases matching TRBD2. The CDR3 is made up of 13 amino acids. CDR1 and CDR2 (germline): SGHRS, YFSETQ. J lost 6 bases, V lost 4 bases, and 7 bases had no gene match. The CDR3 DNA follows: TGCGCCAGCAGCCTAGGACTAGTTGGCGAGCAGTACTTC. Its translation: CASSLGLVGEQYF.

In its sample, this clone was seen a few times. The V and J genes are TRBV5-4 and TRBJ1-2; TRBD1 agrees at 7 bases. The CDR3 runs 13 residues. V trimming: 3 bases; J trimming: 4 bases; junction bases outside the gene matches: 3. Per germline, CDR1 SGHNT and CDR2 YYREEE (reference sequence). The chain's CDR3 is CASSSTGLYGYTF. The CDR3, as DNA: TGTGCCAGCAGCTCGACAGGGCTCTATGGCTACACCTTC.

The chain has TRBV5-1 and TRBJ2-7; D is uncertain. The CDR3 totals 13 residues. Germline V gene data show CDR1 as SGHRS and CDR2 as YFSETQ. Trimming removed 1 base at V and 1 base at J, with 6 bases between. The CDR3 coding sequence is TGCGCCAGCAGCTTGACCGAGTCCTACGAGCAGTACTTC. This sequence encodes CASSLTESYEQYF.